This TCR beta chain came from a study of blood T cell repertoires in COVID-19. This table comes from immunoSEQ multiplex PCR, and its TCRdb copy is limited to in-frame clones, with some not included. This sample has approximately 27,000 clones, with roughly nine tenths found just once. The germline V gene has CDR1 SGDLS and CDR2 YYNGEE. Between the trimmed V and J ends, which lost 3 bases and 4 bases, there was a span of 9 bases. The CDR3 consists of 13 residues. Sequencing used peripheral blood. The receptor's source is a human donor with acute or convalescent COVID-19. The donor label of this sample is uncertain. The V gene is TRBV9, the J gene TRBJ2-3; maybe TRBD1 (5 bases). In nucleotides, the CDR3 is TGTGCCAGCAGCGCCAGGGTATCAGATACGCAGTATTTT. Translating it yields CASSARVSDTQYF.